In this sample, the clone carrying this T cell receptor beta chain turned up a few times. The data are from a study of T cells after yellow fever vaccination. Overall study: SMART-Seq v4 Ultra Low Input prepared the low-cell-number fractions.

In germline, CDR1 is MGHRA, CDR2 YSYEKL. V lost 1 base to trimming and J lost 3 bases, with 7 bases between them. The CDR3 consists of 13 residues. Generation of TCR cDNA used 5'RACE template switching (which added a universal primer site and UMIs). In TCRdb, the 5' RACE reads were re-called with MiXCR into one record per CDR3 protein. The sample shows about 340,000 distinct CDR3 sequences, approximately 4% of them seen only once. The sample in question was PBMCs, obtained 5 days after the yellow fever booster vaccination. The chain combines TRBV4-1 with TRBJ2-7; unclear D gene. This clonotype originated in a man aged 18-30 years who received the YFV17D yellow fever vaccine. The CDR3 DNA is TGCGCCAGCAGCCAAGGGATAAACTACGAGCAGTACTTC. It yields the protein CASSQGINYEQYF.